The 4 T cell receptor beta chains in this list originate from one sample, sequenced in a study of response to subunit inactivated influenza vaccine. MiXCR was run by TCRdb on the RT-PCR reads, yielding one entry per CDR3 protein. The sample contains just over 300,000 distinct CDR3 sequences, around a fifth of which appear only once. This sample comprised PBMCs from blood, obtained around 22 months after vaccination. These receptors were taken from a man between 50 and 75 years old who received an inactivated influenza vaccine.

Here the CDR3 DNA reads TGTGCCAGCAGCCAAGCTGGGACAGTTAATGGCTACACCTTC. Protein sequence: CASSQAGTVNGYTF. This rearrangement joins TRBV4-2 to TRBJ1-2; TRBD1 aligns across 7 bases. CDR1 is LGHNA and CDR2 is YNFKEQ in the germline V gene. V lost 1 base and J lost 6; bases outside the gene matches: 5. The CDR3 consists of 14 residues.

This clonotype was detected only a few times. This chain links TRBV4-2 with TRBJ2-3, with 9 bases that match TRBD2. This CDR3 is 18 amino acids long. Losses at the gene ends were 1 base for V and 2 bases for J; bases not matched to a gene: 10. CDR1 LGHNA and CDR2 YNFKEQ come from the germline V gene. In nucleotides, the CDR3 is TGTGCCAGCAGCCAAGTATCCCTAGCGGGGATACTCACAGATACGCAGTATTTT. Translation gives CASSQVSLAGILTDTQYF.

This clonotype turned up a few times. The chain recombines TRBV3-1 with TRBJ2-7; 9 bases line up with TRBD1. With 3 bases clipped from V and 6 bases from J, the junction kept 6 bases outside the gene matches. Germline assignment: CDR1 LGHDT and CDR2 YNNKEL (reference sequence). This CDR3 region has 14 residues. CDR3 sequence: CASSHGTGSFEQYF. The CDR3, as DNA: TGTGCCAGCAGCCACGGGACAGGGAGTTTCGAGCAGTACTTC.

The CDR3 DNA is TGCAGTGCTAGGAGGGGAGCAACTAATGAAAAACTGTTTTTT. Its translation: CSARRGATNEKLFF. This chain joins TRBV20-1 and TRBJ1-4; D is possibly TRBD1 (5 bases). CDR3 length: 14 residues. Germline V gives CDR1 DFQATT, CDR2 SNEGSKA (reference sequence). V lost 3 bases and J lost 0, with 8 bases in between.